A single sample is the source of the 20 T cell receptor beta chains below, sequenced in a study of cytomegalovirus exposure and HLA in healthy donors. The PCR had 60 Vbeta and 13 Jbeta primers. TCRdb keeps only in-frame clones here, not all; method: immunoSEQ multiplex PCR. Among some 180,000 clones listed, roughly four fifths were seen once. The sample consisted of PBMCs. The receptors were gathered from a man aged 40-49 years in good health and CMV-seropositive.

This clone was found a few times. The chain couples TRBV7-3 to TRBJ1-1; weak D call: TRBD1 (5 bases). Germline values: CDR1 SGHTA, CDR2 FQGTGA. The CDR3 sequence is 13 residues long. Trimming took off 3 bases at V and 0 bases at J, with 5 bases between the two ends. The CDR3 loop is CASSLTVNTEAFF. Here the CDR3 DNA reads TGTGCCAGCAGCTTGACAGTGAACACTGAAGCTTTCTTT.

The chain combines TRBV29-1 with TRBJ2-1, with 9 bases matching TRBD2. CDR3 size: 12 residues. The germline CDR1 and CDR2 sequences are SQVTM and ANQGSEA. Trimming removed 7 bases from V and 7 bases from J; junction bases left unmatched: 5. Written as DNA, the CDR3 is TGCAGCGGAATGCGGGGGGGGAATGAGCAGTTCTTC. Protein product: CSGMRGGNEQFF.

The rearrangement uses TRBV25-1 and TRBJ1-1; weak D call: TRBD1 (5 bases). Trimming shortened V by 2 bases and J by 3 bases, and 10 bases separated the two germline ends. The germline gives CDR1 MGHDK, CDR2 SYGVNS. This CDR3 contains 14 residues. The CDR3 here is CASSEAGSYTEAFF. CDR3 sequence (DNA): TGTGCCAGCAGTGAAGCAGGGTCGTACACTGAAGCTTTCTTT.

The V and J genes are TRBV18 and TRBJ2-4, with TRBD1 matching 7 bases. The CDR3 length is 15 residues. The germline gives CDR1 KGHSH, CDR2 LQKENI. The trim removed 0 bases at V and 2 bases at J, leaving 1 base unmatched. This CDR3 reads CASSPPTGTKNIQYF. The DNA for the CDR3 is TGTGCCAGCTCACCACCGACAGGGACCAAAAACATTCAGTACTTC.

This chain's CDR3 is CASSKTSGLYNEQFF. The CDR3 DNA reads as TGTGCCAGCAGCAAGACTAGCGGCCTCTACAATGAGCAGTTCTTC. The J gene is TRBJ2-1, the V gene TRBV7-2, with 9 positions matching TRBD2. Germline V gives CDR1 SGHTA, CDR2 FQGNSA. The CDR3 is 15 residues long. With V trimmed by 5 bases and J by 3 bases, 5 bases remained unmatched.

The V and J genes are TRBV29-1 and TRBJ2-5, with TRBD2 matching over 10 bases. The CDR3 extends over 15 amino acids. Germline V gene lookup returns CDR1 SQVTM and CDR2 ANQGSEA. V gave up 7 bases and J gave up 4 bases; unmatched junction bases: 12. CDR3 sequence (DNA): TGCAGCGCCACCGGGAAGCGGGGGGGCCCAGAGACCCAGTACTTC. It codes for CSATGKRGGPETQYF.

CDR3 DNA sequence: TGTGCCAGCAGTCCAACCCCAGACAGGGGGCCCGGGAATGAGCAGTTCTTC. Protein: CASSPTPDRGPGNEQFF. The chain couples TRBV6-4 to TRBJ2-1, with TRBD1 identical over 10 bases. The CDR3 spans 17 residues. Germline-derived CDR1 and CDR2 are MRHNA and SNTAGT. The V segment lost 5 bases and the J segment 7 bases; nucleotides outside the gene matches: 14.

This clone was observed a handful of times. V gene TRBV15 combines with J gene TRBJ1-2; the D is unclear. The V gene's germline CDR1 is LNHNV and CDR2 YYDKDF (reference sequence). The CDR3 extends over 11 amino acids. V was clipped by 3 bases and J by 8 bases, with 7 bases between them. This CDR3 is CATSSPEGYTF. CDR3 bases: TGTGCCACCAGCAGCCCCGAGGGCTACACCTTC.

This clone was detected only once. V gene TRBV6-1 combines with J gene TRBJ2-7, with D possibly matching TRBD1 (6 bases). Germline V CDR1 and CDR2: MNHNS, SASEGT. The CDR3 loop spans 15 amino acids. Trimming stripped 0 bases from V and 5 bases from J, with 14 bases between. The CDR3 here is CASSEAAQGLDEQYF. In DNA, the CDR3 is TGTGCCAGCAGTGAAGCCGCCCAGGGGTTGGACGAGCAGTACTTC.

In its sample, this clone was seen once. V usage is TRBV15 and J usage is TRBJ2-1, with D possibly TRBD2 on 6 matching bases. Germline loops: CDR1 LNHNV, CDR2 YYDKDF (reference sequence). The V and J ends lost 0 bases and 3 bases respectively, with 9 bases between them. CDR3 length: 15 residues. The CDR3 DNA follows: TGTGCCACCAGCAGAGATCCGGGGGACTACAATGAGCAGTTCTTC. Amino acids: CATSRDPGDYNEQFF.

This clone was detected a few times. The CDR3 nucleotides read TGTGCCAGTAGTAAAATAACAGGGGGTAACTCCTACGAGCAGTACTTC. Its protein is CASSKITGGNSYEQYF. J is TRBJ2-7 and V is TRBV19; 8 bases agree with TRBD1. Looked up from germline, CDR1 is LNHDA and CDR2 is SQIVND (reference sequence). The junction had 8 bases not matched to a gene; V was cut back by 4 bases and J by 0 bases. The CDR3 extends over 16 amino acids.

The chain is built from TRBV19 and TRBJ2-7; the match to TRBD1 covers 7 bases. The J segment lost 0 bases and the V segment lost 5 bases, leaving 4 bases of the junction unmatched. Germline lookup yields CDR1 LNHDA and CDR2 SQIVND (reference sequence). CDR3 size: 14 residues. The CDR3, as DNA: TGTGCCAGTAGTTCACAGGGGCGCTCCTACGAGCAGTACTTC. Protein product: CASSSQGRSYEQYF. The full variable domain, its missing parts supplied by reference TRBV19 and TRBJ2-7, is DGGITQSPKYLFRKEGQNVTLSCEQNLNHDAMYWYRQDPGQGLRLIYYSQIVNDFQKGDIAEGYSVSREKKESFPLTVTSAQKNPTAFYLCASSSQGRSYEQYFGPGTRLTVT.

V is TRBV4-1 and J is TRBJ2-7; 7 nucleotides line up with TRBD1. The CDR3 runs 16 residues. The V gene's germline CDR1 is MGHRA and CDR2 YSYEKL. The ends lost 0 bases at V and 4 bases at J; junction bases unmatched: 9. Written as DNA, the CDR3 is TGCGCCAGCAGCCAAGATCAGGCAGGGGGAATATACGAGCAGTACTTC. Translating it yields CASSQDQAGGIYEQYF.

This clone came up once. The chain is built from TRBV6-1 and TRBJ1-6, with D maybe TRBD1 (6 bases). Trimming removed 1 base from V and 7 bases from J, with 11 bases in between. The CDR3 covers 15 residues. The germline CDR1 and CDR2 sequences are MNHNS and SASEGT. The chain's CDR3 is CASSEGTVGNSPLHF. CDR3 bases: TGTGCCAGCAGTGAAGGGACAGTAGGCAATTCACCCCTCCACTTT.

In its sample, this clone ranks as medium-sized. V is TRBV7-9 and J is TRBJ2-7, with D uncertain. Germline CDR1 reads SEHNR; CDR2 reads FQNEAQ (reference sequence). With 4 bases removed from V and 3 bases from J, the gap between germline ends came to 10 bases. The CDR3 totals 13 residues. The CDR3 loop reads CASSSDIYYEQYF. CDR3 nucleotide sequence: TGTGCCAGCAGCTCTGACATCTACTACGAGCAGTACTTC.

The chain employs TRBV5-5 and TRBJ2-6; possibly TRBD2 for D (6 bases). Per the germline V gene, CDR1 is SGHKS and CDR2 is YYEKEE (reference sequence). V dropped 6 bases and J dropped 2 bases, with 15 bases sitting between them. The CDR3 length is 16 residues. The CDR3 sequence is CASTHSGGTGANVLTF. CDR3 nucleotide sequence: TGTGCCAGCACTCATTCTGGAGGGACTGGGGCCAACGTCCTGACTTTC.

The rearrangement uses TRBV6-4 and TRBJ1-1, with D perhaps TRBD1 (5 bases). Per the germline V gene, CDR1 is MRHNA and CDR2 is SNTAGT. With 6 bases removed from V and 3 bases from J, the gap between germline ends came to 11 bases. The CDR3 covers 13 residues. CDR3 loop: CASSRDSDTEAFF. DNA of the CDR3: TGTGCCAGCAGCCGGGACTCCGACACTGAAGCTTTCTTT.

The chain couples TRBV7-3 to TRBJ2-1; D may be TRBD2 (6 bases). Looked up from germline, CDR1 is SGHTA and CDR2 is FQGTGA. Trimming pared 6 bases from V and 5 bases from J, leaving 14 bases between. This CDR3 spans 14 amino acids. CDR3 in amino acids: CASSPGTGDNEQFF. CDR3 coding DNA: TGTGCCAGCAGTCCCGGGACTGGGGACAATGAGCAGTTCTTC.

V gene TRBV6-5 combines with J gene TRBJ1-2, with 9 bases identical to TRBD1. Germline V gene lookup returns CDR1 MNHEY and CDR2 SVGAGI. The length of the CDR3 is 14 residues. Trimming took 7 bases from V and 4 from J; bases not matched to a gene: 7. The CDR3 bases are TGTGCCAGCAACACAGGGGGCAAGGGCTATGGCTACACCTTC. This encodes CASNTGGKGYGYTF.

The chain joins TRBV5-4 to TRBJ2-3; TRBD2 aligns across 10 bases. The CDR3 consists of 17 residues. Trimming cost V 4 bases and J 6 bases; bases outside gene matches: 14. Germline V CDR1 and CDR2: SGHNT, YYREEE (reference sequence). Here the CDR3 DNA reads TGTGCCAGCAGCACTGCGTGGTCAAGCGGGGGGGCGGATACGCAGTATTTT. Its protein is CASSTAWSSGGADTQYF.